The rows below give T cell receptor beta chains drawn from one sample of a study of T cell repertoires in cytomegalovirus infection. TCRdb re-analysed the reads in MiXCR, keeping a single row per CDR3 protein. The sample has 100,000 to 150,000 distinct CDR3 sequences, more than 20% seen once. Their recognized antigens are unknown. The specimen was PBMCs, sequenced either directly or after in vitro stimulation (not recorded which). These receptors all come from a human donor in good health (CMV status not recorded). Some clones in this sample may be carry-over from other donors' samples. Both conserved end residues are part of each CDR3. Fields, in order: D gene, V gene, J gene, clone size, CDR3 protein, CDR3 DNA. D genes are given only for firm matches. Not every row has a clone size; where given, it reads once, few, many or a size class.

D: TRBD2; V: TRBV7-9; J: TRBJ2-5; size: -; CDR3: CASKGLAGTFQETQYF; DNA: TGTGCCAGCAAGGGACTAGCGGGGACCTTCCAAGAGACCCAGTACTTC
D: TRBD2; V: TRBV6-5; J: TRBJ2-5; size: -; CDR3: CASSYGSSGLKETQYF; DNA: TGTGCCAGCAGTTACGGTTCTAGCGGATTAAAAGAGACCCAGTACTTC
D: TRBD1; V: TRBV6-2/TRBV6-3; J: TRBJ2-7; size: -; CDR3: CASTNDYVGQGTYEQYF; DNA: TGTGCCAGCACCAACGACTACGTTGGACAGGGGACCTACGAGCAGTACTTC
D: -; V: TRBV29-1; J: TRBJ1-1; size: many; CDR3: CSVGRENTEAFF; DNA: TGCAGCGTTGGGAGGGAGAACACTGAAGCTTTCTTT
D: TRBD2; V: TRBV7-6; J: TRBJ2-3; size: many; CDR3: CASSLEGAGAADTQYF; DNA: TGTGCCAGCAGCTTAGAAGGAGCGGGAGCCGCAGATACGCAGTATTTT
D: -; V: TRBV11-2; J: TRBJ2-3; size: few; CDR3: CASSLDPGAGTDTQYF; DNA: TGTGCCAGCAGCTTAGATCCAGGAGCCGGCACAGATACGCAGTATTTT
D: -; V: TRBV12-3/TRBV12-4; J: TRBJ1-5; size: many; CDR3: CASTRSGGSYQPQHF; DNA: TGTGCCAGCACCCGTAGTGGAGGATCCTATCAGCCCCAGCATTTT
D: -; V: TRBV6-2/TRBV6-3; J: TRBJ1-1; size: many; CDR3: CASSFGRIEAFF; DNA: TGTGCCAGCAGTTTCGGACGGATTGAAGCTTTCTTT
D: -; V: TRBV5-5; J: TRBJ2-2; size: few; CDR3: CASSTARAGQDTGELFF; DNA: TGTGCCAGCAGCACCGCTAGGGCCGGGCAGGACACCGGGGAGCTGTTTTTT
D: TRBD1; V: TRBV5-6; J: TRBJ1-1; size: -; CDR3: CASSLGDRSEAFF; DNA: TGTGCCAGCAGCTTGGGGGACAGGAGTGAAGCTTTCTTT
D: TRBD1; V: TRBV20-1; J: TRBJ2-5; size: -; CDR3: CSAPGQGPSETQYF; DNA: TGCAGTGCTCCAGGACAGGGGCCATCAGAGACCCAGTACTTC
D: -; V: TRBV7-9; J: TRBJ1-1; size: few; CDR3: CASSLGGRAAEAFF; DNA: TGTGCCAGCAGCTTAGGAGGCAGGGCCGCTGAAGCTTTCTTT
D: TRBD2; V: TRBV7-9; J: TRBJ2-1; size: few; CDR3: CASSLTSGRAVSYNEQFF; DNA: TGTGCCAGCAGCTTGACTAGCGGGAGGGCTGTCTCCTACAATGAGCAGTTCTTC
D: -; V: TRBV20-1; J: TRBJ1-2; size: -; CDR3: CSARGSSGYTF; DNA: TGCAGTGCTAGAGGCTCGAGCGGCTACACCTTC
D: -; V: TRBV6-6; J: TRBJ1-5; size: -; CDR3: CASSYRADNQPQHF; DNA: TGTGCCAGCAGTTATCGGGCAGACAATCAGCCCCAGCATTTT
D: -; V: TRBV19; J: TRBJ1-1; size: -; CDR3: CASRSHRENTEAFF; DNA: TGTGCCAGTAGATCCCACAGGGAGAACACTGAAGCTTTCTTT
D: TRBD1; V: TRBV19; J: TRBJ2-2; size: many; CDR3: CASSIHRGRPTGELFF; DNA: TGTGCCAGTAGTATCCACAGGGGGCGTCCTACCGGGGAGCTGTTTTTT
D: -; V: TRBV12-3/TRBV12-4; J: TRBJ2-3; size: many; CDR3: CASSLETVVSDTQYF; DNA: TGTGCCAGCAGTTTGGAGACTGTCGTGTCCGATACGCAGTATTTT
D: -; V: TRBV12-3/TRBV12-4; J: TRBJ1-2; size: few; CDR3: CASRRTNYGYTF; DNA: TGTGCCAGCAGGCGGACAAACTATGGCTACACCTTC
D: -; V: TRBV4-1; J: TRBJ1-4; size: -; CDR3: CASSQELRGGVGEKLFF; DNA: TGCGCCAGCAGCCAAGAGCTCCGGGGCGGGGTGGGTGAAAAACTGTTTTTT
D: -; V: TRBV19; J: TRBJ1-1; size: -; CDR3: CASSTIGGYTEAFF; DNA: TGTGCCAGTAGTACCATAGGTGGCTACACTGAAGCTTTCTTT
D: TRBD1; V: TRBV19; J: TRBJ1-5; size: few; CDR3: CASKNPGQGLHQPQHF; DNA: TGTGCCAGTAAGAATCCAGGACAGGGGTTGCATCAGCCCCAGCATTTT
D: TRBD2; V: TRBV19; J: TRBJ2-3; size: few; CDR3: CASSIMGLAGAEDTQYF; DNA: TGTGCCAGTAGTATAATGGGACTAGCGGGAGCGGAAGATACGCAGTATTTT
D: TRBD1; V: TRBV20-1; J: TRBJ2-1; size: -; CDR3: CSARTGQFFSRHFF; DNA: TGCAGTGCTAGAACGGGACAGTTTTTCTCACGCCACTTCTTC
D: -; V: TRBV12-5; J: TRBJ2-3; size: -; CDR3: CASGIGTYTDTQYF; DNA: TGTGCTAGTGGGATCGGGACTTACACAGATACGCAGTATTTT
D: -; V: TRBV5-1; J: TRBJ1-1; size: -; CDR3: CASSLDSRDGVQAFF; DNA: TGCGCCAGCAGCTTGGACTCCCGGGACGGTGTGCAGGCTTTCTTT
D: -; V: TRBV6-6; J: TRBJ1-2; size: -; CDR3: CASSYSRWAGVGSGYGYTF; DNA: TGTGCCAGCAGTTACTCACGGTGGGCAGGCGTGGGGTCTGGCTATGGCTACACCTTC
D: TRBD2; V: TRBV6-2/TRBV6-3; J: TRBJ2-1; size: -; CDR3: CASSYSSGGSEQFF; DNA: TGTGCCAGCAGTTACTCGAGCGGGGGATCTGAGCAGTTCTTC
D: TRBD1; V: TRBV7-2; J: TRBJ1-1; size: many; CDR3: CASRTGGTEAFF; DNA: TGTGCCAGCAGAACAGGGGGCACTGAAGCTTTCTTT
D: TRBD1; V: TRBV29-1; J: TRBJ2-3; size: -; CDR3: CSVEDTRGQSTDTQYF; DNA: TGCAGCGTTGAAGATACGAGGGGGCAGAGCACAGATACGCAGTATTTT
D: -; V: TRBV6-6; J: TRBJ2-7; size: -; CDR3: CASSPRKGSEEQYF; DNA: TGTGCCAGCTCGCCTAGAAAGGGGTCTGAGGAGCAGTACTTC
D: -; V: TRBV7-2; J: TRBJ1-5; size: many; CDR3: CASSGQLNQPQHF; DNA: TGTGCCAGCAGCGGCCAGCTGAATCAGCCCCAGCATTTT
D: -; V: TRBV4-3; J: TRBJ2-7; size: few; CDR3: CASSQDAQGYEQYF; DNA: TGCGCCAGCAGCCAAGACGCCCAGGGCTACGAGCAGTACTTC
D: TRBD1; V: TRBV12-3/TRBV12-4; J: TRBJ1-1; size: -; CDR3: CASRVTGGWNTEAFF; DNA: TGTGCCAGCAGGGTGACAGGGGGTTGGAACACTGAAGCTTTCTTT
D: -; V: TRBV15; J: TRBJ1-1; size: -; CDR3: CATSRDYMRVNTEAFF; DNA: TGTGCCACCAGCAGAGATTACATGCGGGTGAACACTGAAGCTTTCTTT
D: TRBD2; V: TRBV2; J: TRBJ2-1; size: -; CDR3: CASIFSGVNNEQFF; DNA: TGTGCCAGCATATTTAGCGGGGTAAACAATGAGCAGTTCTTC
D: TRBD2; V: TRBV5-6; J: TRBJ2-1; size: few; CDR3: CASSLGAGTSGRIHSYNEQFF; DNA: TGTGCCAGCAGCTTGGGGGCCGGGACTAGCGGGAGAATACATTCCTACAATGAGCAGTTCTTC
D: -; V: TRBV27; J: TRBJ2-7; size: few; CDR3: CASSWSGVVPYEQYF; DNA: TGTGCCAGCAGTTGGTCTGGGGTAGTTCCCTACGAGCAGTACTTC
D: -; V: TRBV7-2; J: TRBJ2-7; size: few; CDR3: CASSLGVEWYF; DNA: TGTGCCAGCAGCTTAGGGGTAGAGTGGTACTTC
D: -; V: TRBV19; J: TRBJ1-5; size: -; CDR3: CASQLLRPNSNQPQHF; DNA: TGTGCCAGCCAACTACTAAGGCCCAATAGCAATCAGCCCCAGCATTTT
D: -; V: TRBV6-2/TRBV6-3; J: TRBJ1-1; size: few; CDR3: CASSYSTPRGIAEAFF; DNA: TGTGCCAGCAGTTACTCGACCCCTAGAGGGATCGCTGAAGCTTTCTTT
D: -; V: TRBV7-9; J: TRBJ1-6; size: -; CDR3: CASSLTGIGSYNSPLHF; DNA: TGTGCCAGCAGCCTTACAGGAATTGGGTCCTATAATTCACCCCTCCACTTT
D: -; V: TRBV4-1; J: TRBJ2-5; size: many; CDR3: CASSKSRETQYF; DNA: TGCGCCAGCTCAAAGAGTCGGGAGACCCAGTACTTC
D: -; V: TRBV30; J: TRBJ1-3; size: -; CDR3: CAWSVLGGITGNTIYF; DNA: TGTGCCTGGAGTGTACTAGGGGGGATCACTGGAAACACCATATATTTT
D: -; V: TRBV7-9; J: TRBJ2-1; size: few; CDR3: CASSFPGSYNEQFF; DNA: TGTGCCAGCAGCTTCCCAGGCTCCTACAATGAGCAGTTCTTC
D: -; V: TRBV28; J: TRBJ2-1; size: few; CDR3: CASSASLSEQFF; DNA: TGTGCCAGCAGTGCCAGTTTAAGTGAGCAGTTCTTC
D: TRBD1; V: TRBV28; J: TRBJ2-2; size: -; CDR3: CASSLAGQANTGELFF; DNA: TGTGCCAGCAGTTTAGCGGGACAGGCGAACACCGGGGAGCTGTTTTTT
D: TRBD2; V: TRBV7-2; J: TRBJ2-7; size: many; CDR3: CASSTSGTSGYEQYF; DNA: TGTGCCAGCAGCACCTCCGGGACTAGCGGCTACGAGCAGTACTTC
D: -; V: TRBV12-3/TRBV12-4; J: TRBJ2-1; size: many; CDR3: CASSLTSATYEQFF; DNA: TGTGCCAGCAGTTTGACATCAGCTACATATGAGCAGTTCTTC